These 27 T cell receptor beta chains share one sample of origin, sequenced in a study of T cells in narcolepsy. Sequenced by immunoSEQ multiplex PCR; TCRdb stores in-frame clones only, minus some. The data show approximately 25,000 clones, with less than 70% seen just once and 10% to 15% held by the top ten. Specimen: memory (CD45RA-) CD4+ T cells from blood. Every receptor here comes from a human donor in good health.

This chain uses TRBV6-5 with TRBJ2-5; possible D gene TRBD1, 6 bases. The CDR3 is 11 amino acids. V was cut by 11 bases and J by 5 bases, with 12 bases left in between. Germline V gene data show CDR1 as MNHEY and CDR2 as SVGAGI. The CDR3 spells CAVRGSETQYF. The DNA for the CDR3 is TGTGCCGTTAGGGGGTCCGAGACCCAGTACTTC.

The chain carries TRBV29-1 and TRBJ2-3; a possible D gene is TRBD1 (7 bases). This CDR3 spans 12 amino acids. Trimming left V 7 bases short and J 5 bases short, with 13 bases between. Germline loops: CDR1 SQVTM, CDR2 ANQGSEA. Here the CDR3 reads CSARQGGDTQYF. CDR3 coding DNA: TGCAGCGCCCGACAGGGAGGAGATACGCAGTATTTT.

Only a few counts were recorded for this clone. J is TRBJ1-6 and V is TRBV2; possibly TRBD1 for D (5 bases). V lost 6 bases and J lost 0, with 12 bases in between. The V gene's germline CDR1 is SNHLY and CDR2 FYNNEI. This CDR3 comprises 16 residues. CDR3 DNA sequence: TGTGCCAGCAGACCCGACAGAAGCTCCTATAATTCACCCCTCCACTTT. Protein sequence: CASRPDRSSYNSPLHF.

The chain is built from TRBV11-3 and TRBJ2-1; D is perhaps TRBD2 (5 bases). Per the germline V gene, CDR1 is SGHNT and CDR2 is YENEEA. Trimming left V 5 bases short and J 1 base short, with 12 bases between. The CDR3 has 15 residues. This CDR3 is CASSPLSGSYNEQFF. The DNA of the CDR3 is TGTGCCAGCAGCCCCCTCAGCGGTTCCTACAATGAGCAGTTCTTC.

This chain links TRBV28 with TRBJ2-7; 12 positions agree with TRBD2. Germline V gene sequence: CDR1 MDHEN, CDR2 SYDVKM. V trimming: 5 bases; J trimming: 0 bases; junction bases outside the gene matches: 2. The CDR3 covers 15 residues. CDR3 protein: CASSPLAGGSYEQYF. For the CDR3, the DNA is TGTGCCAGCAGTCCACTAGCGGGAGGCTCCTACGAGCAGTACTTC.

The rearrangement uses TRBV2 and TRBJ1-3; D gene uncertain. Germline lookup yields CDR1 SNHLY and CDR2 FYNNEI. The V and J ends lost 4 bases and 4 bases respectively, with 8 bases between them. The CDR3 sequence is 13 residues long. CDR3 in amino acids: CASSVDRGNTIYF. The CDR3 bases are TGTGCCAGCAGTGTGGACCGAGGAAACACCATATATTTT.

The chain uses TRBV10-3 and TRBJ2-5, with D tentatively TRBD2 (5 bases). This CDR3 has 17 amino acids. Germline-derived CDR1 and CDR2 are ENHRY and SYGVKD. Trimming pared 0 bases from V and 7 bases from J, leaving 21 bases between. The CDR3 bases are TGTGCCATCAGTGAGTCGAATCTTGGTGGGAGATTGGGGACCCAGTACTTC. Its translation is CAISESNLGGRLGTQYF.

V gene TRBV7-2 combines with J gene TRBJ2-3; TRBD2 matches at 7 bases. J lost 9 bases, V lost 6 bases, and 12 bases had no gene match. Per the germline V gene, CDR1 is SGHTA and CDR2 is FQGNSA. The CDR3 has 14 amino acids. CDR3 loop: CASRVSGPLGTQYF. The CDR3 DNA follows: TGTGCCAGCAGAGTTAGCGGGCCCCTAGGCACGCAGTATTTT.

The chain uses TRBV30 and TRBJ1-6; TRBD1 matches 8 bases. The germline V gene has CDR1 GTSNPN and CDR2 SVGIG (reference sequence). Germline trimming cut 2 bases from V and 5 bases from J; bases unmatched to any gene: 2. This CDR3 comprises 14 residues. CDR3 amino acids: CAWSTTGDNSPLHF. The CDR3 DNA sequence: TGTGCCTGGAGTACGACAGGGGATAATTCACCCCTCCACTTT. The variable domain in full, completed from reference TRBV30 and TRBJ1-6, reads SQTIHQWPATLVQPVGSPLSLECTVEGTSNPNLYWYRQAAGRGLQLLFYSVGIGQISSEVPQNLSASRPQDRQFILSSKKLLLSDSGFYLCAWSTTGDNSPLHFGNGTRLTVT.

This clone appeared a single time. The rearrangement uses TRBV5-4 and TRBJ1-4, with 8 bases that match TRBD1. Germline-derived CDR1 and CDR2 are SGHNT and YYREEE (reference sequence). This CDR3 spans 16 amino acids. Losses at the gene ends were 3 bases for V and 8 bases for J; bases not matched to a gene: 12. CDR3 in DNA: TGTGCCAGCAGCTCTTCCCCGGGACAGGCGAGGGAAAAACTGTTTTTT. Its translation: CASSSSPGQAREKLFF.

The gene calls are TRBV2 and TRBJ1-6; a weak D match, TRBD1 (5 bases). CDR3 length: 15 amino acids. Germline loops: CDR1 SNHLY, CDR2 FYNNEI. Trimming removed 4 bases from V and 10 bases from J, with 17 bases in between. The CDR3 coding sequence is TGTGCCAGCAGTGTCGCGTCCAGGGAGAGATCACCCCTCCACTTT. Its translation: CASSVASRERSPLHF.

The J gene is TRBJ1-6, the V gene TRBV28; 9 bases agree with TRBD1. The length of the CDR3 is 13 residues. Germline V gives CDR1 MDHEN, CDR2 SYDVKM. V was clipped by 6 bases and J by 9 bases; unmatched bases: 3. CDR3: CASRTGGISPLHF. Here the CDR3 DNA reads TGTGCCAGCAGGACAGGGGGAATTTCACCCCTCCACTTT.

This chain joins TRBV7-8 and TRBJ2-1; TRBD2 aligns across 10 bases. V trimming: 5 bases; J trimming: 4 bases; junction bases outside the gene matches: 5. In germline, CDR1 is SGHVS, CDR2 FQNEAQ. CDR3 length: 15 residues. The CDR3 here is CASSQGLAYYNEQFF. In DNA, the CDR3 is TGTGCCAGCAGCCAGGGACTAGCGTATTACAATGAGCAGTTCTTC.

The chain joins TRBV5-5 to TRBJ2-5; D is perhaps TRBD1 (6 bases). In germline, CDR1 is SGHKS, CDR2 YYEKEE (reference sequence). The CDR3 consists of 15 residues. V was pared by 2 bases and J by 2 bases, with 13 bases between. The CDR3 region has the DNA TGTGCCAGCAGCTTTATACCGACAGGTCAAGAGACCCAGTACTTC. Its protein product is CASSFIPTGQETQYF. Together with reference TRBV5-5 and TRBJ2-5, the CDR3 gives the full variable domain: DAGVTQSPTHLIKTRGQQVTLRCSPISGHKSVSWYQQVLGQGPQFIFQYYEKEERGRGNFPDRFSARQFPNYSSELNVNALLLGDSALYLCASSFIPTGQETQYFGPGTRLLVL.

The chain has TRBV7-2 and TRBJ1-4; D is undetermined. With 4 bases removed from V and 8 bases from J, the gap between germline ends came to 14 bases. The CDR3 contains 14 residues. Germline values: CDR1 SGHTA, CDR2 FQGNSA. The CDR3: CASSSSPTGEKLFF. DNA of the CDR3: TGTGCCAGCAGCTCTAGCCCGACGGGGGAAAAACTGTTTTTT.

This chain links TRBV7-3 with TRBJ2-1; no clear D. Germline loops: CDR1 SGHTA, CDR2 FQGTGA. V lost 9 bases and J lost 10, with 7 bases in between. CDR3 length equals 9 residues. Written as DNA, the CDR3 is TGTGCCAGAGTAGCAGAGCAGTTCTTC. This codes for CARVAEQFF.

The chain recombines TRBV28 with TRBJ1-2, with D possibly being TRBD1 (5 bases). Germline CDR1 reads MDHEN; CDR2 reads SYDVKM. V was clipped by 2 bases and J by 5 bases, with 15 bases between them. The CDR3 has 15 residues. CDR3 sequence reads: CASSLSMGRGYGYTF. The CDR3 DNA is TGTGCCAGCAGTTTAAGTATGGGGCGAGGGTATGGCTACACCTTC.

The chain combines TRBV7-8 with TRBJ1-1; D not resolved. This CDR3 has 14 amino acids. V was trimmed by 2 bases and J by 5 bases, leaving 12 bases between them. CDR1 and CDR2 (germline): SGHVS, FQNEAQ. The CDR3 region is CASSLNEGRTEAFF. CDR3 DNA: TGTGCCAGCAGCTTAAATGAGGGAAGAACTGAAGCTTTCTTT. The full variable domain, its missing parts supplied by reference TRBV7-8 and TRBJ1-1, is GAGVSQSPRYKVAKRGQDVALRCDPISGHVSLFWYQQALGQGPEFLTYFQNEAQLDKSGLPSDRFFAERPEGSVSTLKIQRTQQEDSAVYLCASSLNEGRTEAFFGQGTRLTVV.

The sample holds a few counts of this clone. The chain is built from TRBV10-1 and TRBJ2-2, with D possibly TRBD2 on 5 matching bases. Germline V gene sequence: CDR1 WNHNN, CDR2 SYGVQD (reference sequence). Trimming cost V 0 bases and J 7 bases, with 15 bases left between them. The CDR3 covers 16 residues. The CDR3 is CASSESKIRGDGELFF. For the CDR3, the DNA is TGCGCCAGCAGTGAGTCGAAGATTCGGGGTGACGGGGAGCTGTTTTTT.

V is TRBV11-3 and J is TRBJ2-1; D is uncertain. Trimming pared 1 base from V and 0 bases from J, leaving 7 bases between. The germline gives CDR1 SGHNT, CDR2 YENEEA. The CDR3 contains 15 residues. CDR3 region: CASSLGGNSYNEQFF. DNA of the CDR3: TGTGCCAGCAGCTTAGGGGGAAACTCCTACAATGAGCAGTTCTTC.

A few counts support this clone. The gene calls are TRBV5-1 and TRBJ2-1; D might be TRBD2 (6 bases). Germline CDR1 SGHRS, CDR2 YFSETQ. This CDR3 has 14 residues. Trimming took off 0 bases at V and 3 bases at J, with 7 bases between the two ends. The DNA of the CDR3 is TGCGCCAGCAGCTTGGGTAGCGGCTACAATGAGCAGTTCTTC. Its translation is CASSLGSGYNEQFF.

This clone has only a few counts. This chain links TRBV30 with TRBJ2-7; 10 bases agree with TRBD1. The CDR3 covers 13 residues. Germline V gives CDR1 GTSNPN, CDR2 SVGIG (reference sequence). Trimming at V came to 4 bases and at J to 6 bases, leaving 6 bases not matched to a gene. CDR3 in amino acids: CAWTGQGSGEQYF. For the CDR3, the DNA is TGTGCCTGGACGGGACAGGGGTCAGGCGAGCAGTACTTC.

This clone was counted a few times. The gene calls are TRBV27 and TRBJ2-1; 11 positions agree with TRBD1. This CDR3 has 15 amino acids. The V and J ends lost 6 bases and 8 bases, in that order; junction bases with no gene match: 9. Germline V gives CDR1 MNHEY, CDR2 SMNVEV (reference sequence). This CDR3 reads CASRRPGQGVDEQFF. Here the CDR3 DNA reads TGTGCCAGCAGGAGGCCGGGACAGGGGGTCGATGAGCAGTTCTTC.

The chain's CDR3 is CASSPNPPGQGVQETQYF. The CDR3 DNA reads as TGCGCCAGCAGCCCTAATCCGCCGGGACAGGGGGTCCAAGAGACCCAGTACTTC. The rearrangement joins TRBV5-1 to TRBJ2-5; TRBD1 aligns across 11 bases. The CDR3 sequence is 18 residues long. Germline-derived CDR1 and CDR2 are SGHRS and YFSETQ. Losses at the gene ends were 4 bases for V and 1 base for J; bases not matched to a gene: 12.

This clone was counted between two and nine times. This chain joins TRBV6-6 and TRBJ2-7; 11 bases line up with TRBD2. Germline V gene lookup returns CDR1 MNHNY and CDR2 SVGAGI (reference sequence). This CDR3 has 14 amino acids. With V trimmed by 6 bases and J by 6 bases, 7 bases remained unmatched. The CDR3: CASREVAGGLEQYF. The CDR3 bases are TGTGCCAGCAGGGAAGTAGCGGGGGGGCTCGAGCAGTACTTC.

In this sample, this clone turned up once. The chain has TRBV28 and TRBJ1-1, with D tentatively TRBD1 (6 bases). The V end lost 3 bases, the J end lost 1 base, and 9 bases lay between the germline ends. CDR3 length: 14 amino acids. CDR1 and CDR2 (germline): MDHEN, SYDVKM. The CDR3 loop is CASSFTGRNTEAFF. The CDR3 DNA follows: TGTGCCAGCAGTTTTACAGGGAGGAACACTGAAGCTTTCTTT.

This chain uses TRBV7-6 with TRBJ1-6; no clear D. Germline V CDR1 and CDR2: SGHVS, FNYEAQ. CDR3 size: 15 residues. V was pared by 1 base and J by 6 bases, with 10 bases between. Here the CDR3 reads CASSLVEGFNSPLHF. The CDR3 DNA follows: TGTGCCAGCAGCTTAGTTGAAGGGTTTAATTCACCCCTCCACTTT.